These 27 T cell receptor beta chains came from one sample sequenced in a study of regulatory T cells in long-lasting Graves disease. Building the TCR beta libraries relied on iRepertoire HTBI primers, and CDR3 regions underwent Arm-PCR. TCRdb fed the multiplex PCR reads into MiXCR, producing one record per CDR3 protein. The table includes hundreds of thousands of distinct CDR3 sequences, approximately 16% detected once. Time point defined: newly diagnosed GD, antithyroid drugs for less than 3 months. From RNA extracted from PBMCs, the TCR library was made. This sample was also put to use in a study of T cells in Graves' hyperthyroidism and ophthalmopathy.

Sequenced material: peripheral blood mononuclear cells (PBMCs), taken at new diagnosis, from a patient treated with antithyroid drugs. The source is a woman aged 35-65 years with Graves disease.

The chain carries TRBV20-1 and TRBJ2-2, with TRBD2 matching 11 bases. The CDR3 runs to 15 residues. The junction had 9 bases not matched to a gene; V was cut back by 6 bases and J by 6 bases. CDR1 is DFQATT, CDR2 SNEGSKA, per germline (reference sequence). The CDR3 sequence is CSAINSGGASGELFF. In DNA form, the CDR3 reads TGCAGTGCCATCAATAGCGGGGGGGCCTCCGGGGAGCTGTTTTTT.

CDR3 protein: CASSAVPGQGGNQPQHF. CDR3 DNA: TGTGCCAGCAGTGCCGTTCCGGGACAAGGCGGCAATCAGCCCCAGCATTTT. The genes are TRBV6-1 and TRBJ1-5; possibly TRBD1 for D (6 bases). Germline loops: CDR1 MNHNS, CDR2 SASEGT. Trimming took 4 bases from V and 2 from J, leaving 18 bases between them. CDR3 size: 17 residues.

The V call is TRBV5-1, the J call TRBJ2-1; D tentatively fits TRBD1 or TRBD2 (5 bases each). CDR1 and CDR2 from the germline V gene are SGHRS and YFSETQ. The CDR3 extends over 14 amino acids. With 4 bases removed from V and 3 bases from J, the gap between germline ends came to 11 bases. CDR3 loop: CASSRGDDYNEQFF. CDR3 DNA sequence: TGCGCCAGCAGCCGAGGGGACGACTACAATGAGCAGTTCTTC.

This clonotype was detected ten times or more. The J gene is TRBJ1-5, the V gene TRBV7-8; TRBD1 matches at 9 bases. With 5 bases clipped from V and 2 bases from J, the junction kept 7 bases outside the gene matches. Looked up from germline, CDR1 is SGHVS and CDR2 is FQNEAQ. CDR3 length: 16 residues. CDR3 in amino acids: CASSVGTGKGNQPQHF. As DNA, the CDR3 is TGTGCCAGCAGCGTAGGGACAGGGAAGGGCAATCAGCCCCAGCATTTT.

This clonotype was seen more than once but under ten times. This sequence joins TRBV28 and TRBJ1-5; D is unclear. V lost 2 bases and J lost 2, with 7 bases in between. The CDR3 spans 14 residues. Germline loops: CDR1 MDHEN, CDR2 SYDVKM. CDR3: CASSLITGNQPQHF. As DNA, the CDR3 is TGTGCCAGCAGTTTAATTACCGGCAATCAGCCCCAGCATTTT.

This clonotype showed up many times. The CDR3 DNA reads TGTGCCAGCACCCGAACTTGGCAAACTGGAAACACCATATATTTT. This translates into CASTRTWQTGNTIYF. The rearrangement joins TRBV2 to TRBJ1-3; D gene unclear. Germline V CDR1 and CDR2: SNHLY, FYNNEI. V lost 7 bases, J lost 2 bases, and 15 bases lay in between. The CDR3 runs 15 residues. The full variable domain, with the rest looked up from reference TRBV2 and TRBJ1-3, is EPEVTQTPSHQVTQMGQEVILRCVPISNHLYFYWYRQILGQKVEFLVSFYNNEISEKSEIFDDQFSVERPDGSNFTLKIRSTKLEDSAMYFCASTRTWQTGNTIYFGEGSWLTVV.

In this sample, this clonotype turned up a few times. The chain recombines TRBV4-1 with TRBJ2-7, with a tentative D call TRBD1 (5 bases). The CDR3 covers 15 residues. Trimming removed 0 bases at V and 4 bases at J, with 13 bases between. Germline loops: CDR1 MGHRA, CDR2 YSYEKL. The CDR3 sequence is CASSQESLGLYEQYF. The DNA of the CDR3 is TGCGCCAGCAGCCAAGAGAGTTTGGGGCTGTACGAGCAGTACTTC.

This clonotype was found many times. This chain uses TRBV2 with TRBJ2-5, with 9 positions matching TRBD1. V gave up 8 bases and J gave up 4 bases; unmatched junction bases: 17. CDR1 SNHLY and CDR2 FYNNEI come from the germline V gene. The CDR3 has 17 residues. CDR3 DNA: TGTGCCAGCCCTAGGACAGGGGCTACCCCAATTGTAGAGACCCAGTACTTC. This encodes CASPRTGATPIVETQYF.

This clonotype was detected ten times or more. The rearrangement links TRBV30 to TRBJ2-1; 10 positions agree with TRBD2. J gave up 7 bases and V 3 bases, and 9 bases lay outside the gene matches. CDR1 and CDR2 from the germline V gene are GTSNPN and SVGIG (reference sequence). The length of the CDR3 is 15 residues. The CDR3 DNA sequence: TGTGCCTGGAGCGTGGGAAGCGGGGGGGGTAATGAGCAGTTCTTC. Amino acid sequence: CAWSVGSGGGNEQFF.

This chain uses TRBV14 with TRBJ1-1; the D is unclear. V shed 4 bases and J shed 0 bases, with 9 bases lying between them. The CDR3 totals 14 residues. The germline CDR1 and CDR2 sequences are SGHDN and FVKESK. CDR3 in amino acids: CASSPAKMNTEAFF. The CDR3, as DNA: TGTGCCAGCAGCCCAGCAAAGATGAACACTGAAGCTTTCTTT.

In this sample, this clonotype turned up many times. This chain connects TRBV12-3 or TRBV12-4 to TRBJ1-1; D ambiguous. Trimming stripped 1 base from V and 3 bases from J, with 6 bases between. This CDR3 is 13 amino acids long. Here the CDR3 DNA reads TGTGCCAGCAGTTTAGTACAGTACACTGAAGCTTTCTTT. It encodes CASSLVQYTEAFF.

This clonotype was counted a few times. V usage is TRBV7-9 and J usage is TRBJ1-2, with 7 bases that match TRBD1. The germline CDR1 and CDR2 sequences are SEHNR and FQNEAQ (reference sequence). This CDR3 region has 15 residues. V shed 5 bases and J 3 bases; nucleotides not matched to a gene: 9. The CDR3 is CASSPQDGTDYGYTF. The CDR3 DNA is TGTGCCAGCAGCCCTCAGGACGGGACAGACTATGGCTACACCTTC.

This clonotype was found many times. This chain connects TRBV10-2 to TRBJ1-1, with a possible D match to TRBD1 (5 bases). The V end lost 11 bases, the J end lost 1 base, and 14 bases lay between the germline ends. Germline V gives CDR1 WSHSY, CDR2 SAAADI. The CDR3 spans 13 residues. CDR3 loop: CASQGRENTEAFF. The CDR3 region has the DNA TGCGCCTCTCAGGGAAGGGAGAACACTGAAGCTTTCTTT.

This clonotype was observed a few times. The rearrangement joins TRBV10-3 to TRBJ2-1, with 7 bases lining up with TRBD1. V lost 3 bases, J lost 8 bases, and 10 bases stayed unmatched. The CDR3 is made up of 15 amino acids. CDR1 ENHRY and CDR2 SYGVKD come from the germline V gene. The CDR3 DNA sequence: TGTGCCATCAGTGATCCCACCGGGACAGCTTATGAGCAGTTCTTC. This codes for CAISDPTGTAYEQFF.

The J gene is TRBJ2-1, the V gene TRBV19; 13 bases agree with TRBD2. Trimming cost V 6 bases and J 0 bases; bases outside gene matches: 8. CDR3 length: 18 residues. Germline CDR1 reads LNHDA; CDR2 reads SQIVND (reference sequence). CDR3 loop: CASSPRTSGGLSYNEQFF. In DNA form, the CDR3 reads TGTGCCAGTAGCCCAAGGACTAGCGGGGGCCTCTCCTACAATGAGCAGTTCTTC.

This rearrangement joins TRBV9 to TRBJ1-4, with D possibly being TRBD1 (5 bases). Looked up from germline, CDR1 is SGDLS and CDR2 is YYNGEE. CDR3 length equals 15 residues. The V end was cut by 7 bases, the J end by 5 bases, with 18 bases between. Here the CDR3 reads CASGPGALSNEKLFF. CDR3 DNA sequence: TGTGCCAGCGGCCCCGGGGCATTATCCAATGAAAAACTGTTTTTT.

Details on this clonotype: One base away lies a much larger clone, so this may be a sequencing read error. CDR3 loop: CAGNLRQFEAFF. For the CDR3, the DNA is TGTGCCGGCAATCTTAGACAGTTCGAAGCTTTCTTT. The chain carries TRBV2 and TRBJ1-1; TRBD1 might be the D (5 bases). Trimming took off 11 bases at V and 8 bases at J, with 18 bases between the two ends. CDR1 and CDR2 from the germline V gene are SNHLY and FYNNEI. CDR3 size: 12 residues.

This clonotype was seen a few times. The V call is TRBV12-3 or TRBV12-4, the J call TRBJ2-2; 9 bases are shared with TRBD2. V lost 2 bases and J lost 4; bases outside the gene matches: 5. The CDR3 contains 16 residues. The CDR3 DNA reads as TGTGCCAGCAGTTTATTGCGGGGGGGCCGCACCGGGGAGCTGTTTTTT. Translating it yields CASSLLRGGRTGELFF.

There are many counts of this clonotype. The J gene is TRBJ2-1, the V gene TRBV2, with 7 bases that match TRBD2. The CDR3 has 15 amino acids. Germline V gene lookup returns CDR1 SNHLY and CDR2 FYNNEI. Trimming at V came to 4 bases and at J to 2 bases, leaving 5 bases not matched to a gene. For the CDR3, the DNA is TGTGCCAGCAGTGTGCGGGCGGGGGCCTACAATGAGCAGTTCTTC. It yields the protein CASSVRAGAYNEQFF.

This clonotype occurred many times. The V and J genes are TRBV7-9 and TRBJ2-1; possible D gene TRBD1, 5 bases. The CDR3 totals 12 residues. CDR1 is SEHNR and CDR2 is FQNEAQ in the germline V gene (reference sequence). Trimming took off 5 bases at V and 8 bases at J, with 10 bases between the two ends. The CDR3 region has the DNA TGTGCCAGCAGCGCTCAGGGTTATGAGCAGTTCTTC. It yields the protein CASSAQGYEQFF.

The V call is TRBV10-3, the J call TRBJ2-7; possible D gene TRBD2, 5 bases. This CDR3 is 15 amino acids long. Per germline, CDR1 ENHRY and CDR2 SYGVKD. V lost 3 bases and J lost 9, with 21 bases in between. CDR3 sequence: CAISDRGFNITGQYF. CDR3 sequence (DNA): TGTGCCATCAGTGATCGGGGTTTTAATATCACGGGGCAGTACTTC.

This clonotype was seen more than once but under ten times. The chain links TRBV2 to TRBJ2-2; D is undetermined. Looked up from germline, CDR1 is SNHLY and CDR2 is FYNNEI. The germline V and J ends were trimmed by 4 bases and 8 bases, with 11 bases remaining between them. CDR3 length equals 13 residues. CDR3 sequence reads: CASSVRTVGELFF. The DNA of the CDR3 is TGTGCCAGCAGTGTTCGGACGGTTGGGGAGCTGTTTTTT.

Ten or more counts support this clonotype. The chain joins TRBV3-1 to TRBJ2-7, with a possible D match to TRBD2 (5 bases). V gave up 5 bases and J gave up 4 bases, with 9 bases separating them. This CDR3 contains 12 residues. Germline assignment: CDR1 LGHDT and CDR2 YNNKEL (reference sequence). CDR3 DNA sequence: TGTGCCAGCAGCACCGGACTTTACGAGCAGTACTTC. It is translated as CASSTGLYEQYF.

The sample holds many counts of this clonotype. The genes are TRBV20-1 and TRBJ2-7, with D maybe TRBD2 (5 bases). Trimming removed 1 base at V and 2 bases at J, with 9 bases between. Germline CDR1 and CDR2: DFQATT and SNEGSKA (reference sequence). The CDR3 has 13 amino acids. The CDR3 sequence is CSARGRSAYEQYF. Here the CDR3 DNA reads TGCAGTGCTAGAGGGAGGAGTGCCTACGAGCAGTACTTC.

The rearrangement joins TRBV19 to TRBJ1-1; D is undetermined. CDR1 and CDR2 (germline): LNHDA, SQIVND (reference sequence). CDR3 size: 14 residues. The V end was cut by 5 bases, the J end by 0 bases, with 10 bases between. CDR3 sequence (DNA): TGTGCCAGTAGTGACGGACCGATGAACACTGAAGCTTTCTTT. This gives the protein CASSDGPMNTEAFF.

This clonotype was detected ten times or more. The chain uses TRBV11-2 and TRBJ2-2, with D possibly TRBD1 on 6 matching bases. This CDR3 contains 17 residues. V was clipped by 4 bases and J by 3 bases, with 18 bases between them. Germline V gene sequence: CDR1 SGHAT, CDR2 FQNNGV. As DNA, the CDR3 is TGTGCCAGCAGCTACGGTTTCAGGGCAGGGGACACCGGGGAGCTGTTTTTT. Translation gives CASSYGFRAGDTGELFF.

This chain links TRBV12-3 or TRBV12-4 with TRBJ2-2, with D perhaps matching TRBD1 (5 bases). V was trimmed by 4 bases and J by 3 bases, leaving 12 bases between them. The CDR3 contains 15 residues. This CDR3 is CASSSQGAYTGELFF. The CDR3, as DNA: TGTGCCAGCAGTTCGCAAGGGGCTTACACCGGGGAGCTGTTTTTT.